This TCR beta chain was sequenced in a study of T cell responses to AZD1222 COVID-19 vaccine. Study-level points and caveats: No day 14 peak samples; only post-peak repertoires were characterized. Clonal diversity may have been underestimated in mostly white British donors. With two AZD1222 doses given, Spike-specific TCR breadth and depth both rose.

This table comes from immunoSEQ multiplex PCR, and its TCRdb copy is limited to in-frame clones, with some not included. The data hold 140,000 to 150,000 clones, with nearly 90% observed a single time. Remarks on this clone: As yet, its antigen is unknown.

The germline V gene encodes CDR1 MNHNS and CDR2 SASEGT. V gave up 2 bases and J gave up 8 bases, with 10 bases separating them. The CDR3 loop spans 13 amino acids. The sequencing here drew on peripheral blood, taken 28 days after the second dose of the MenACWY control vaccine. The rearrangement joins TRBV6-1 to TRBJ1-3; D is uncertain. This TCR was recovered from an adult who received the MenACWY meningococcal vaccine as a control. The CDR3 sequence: CASSESISDTIYF. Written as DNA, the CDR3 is TGTGCCAGCAGTGAATCAATTTCCGACACCATATATTTT.